This is a list of T cell receptor beta chains from one sample in a study of cytomegalovirus exposure and HLA in healthy donors. Sequencing was performed with immunoSEQ multiplex PCR; in TCRdb, only in-frame clones are kept and a portion is missing. The data hold some 99,000 clones, with nearly 70% observed a single time. The sequenced sample consisted of PBMCs. These receptors were collected from a woman aged 65 to 85 in good health and CMV-seropositive. CDR3s include the opening cysteine and the closing phenylalanine or tryptophan. D genes are given only for firm matches. Expanded clones are given a class, and other clones once, few, many or no size at all.

clone size	V gene	J gene	D gene	CDR3 protein	CDR3 DNA
.	TRBV19	TRBJ1-2	TRBD1	CASSIGTGLYGYTF	TGTGCCAGTAGTATAGGGACAGGGCTCTATGGCTACACCTTC
.	TRBV20-1	TRBJ1-2	.	CSASSDYGYTF	TGCAGTGCTAGCTCTGACTATGGCTACACCTTC
many	TRBV6-4	TRBJ1-1	.	CASSPTQNTEAFF	TGTGCCAGCAGTCCCACACAGAACACTGAAGCTTTCTTT
.	TRBV6-1	TRBJ2-3	.	CASSGLGGSSSTDTQYF	TGTGCCAGCAGTGGCCTGGGCGGGTCCTCTAGCACAGATACGCAGTATTTT
.	TRBV7-2	TRBJ1-1	.	CASSLLPGATEAFF	TGTGCCAGCAGCTTACTCCCAGGGGCCACTGAAGCTTTCTTT
.	TRBV4-3	TRBJ1-3	.	CASSQATEPGNTIYF	TGCGCCAGCAGCCAAGCGACAGAGCCTGGAAACACCATATATTTT
.	TRBV6-5	TRBJ1-1	TRBD1	CASSIRQGLNTEAFF	TGTGCCAGCAGTATCCGACAGGGTTTGAACACTGAAGCTTTCTTT
few	TRBV6-6	TRBJ2-7	TRBD1	CASSSPGQGTHEQYF	TGTGCCAGCAGTTCCCCGGGACAGGGTACCCACGAGCAGTACTTC
.	TRBV12-5	TRBJ1-5	.	CASGLGEKNQPQHF	TGTGCTAGTGGTTTGGGGGAGAAGAATCAGCCCCAGCATTTT
.	TRBV27	TRBJ2-3	.	CASSPGASAGSTDTQYF	TGTGCCAGCAGCCCCGGGGCTAGCGCAGGAAGCACAGATACGCAGTATTTT
.	TRBV7-2	TRBJ1-2	.	CASSLVNPSTGYTF	TGTGCCAGCAGCTTAGTGAACCCCTCTACTGGCTACACCTTC
.	TRBV14	TRBJ2-5	.	CASSPGETQYF	TGTGCCAGCAGCCCAGGGGAGACCCAGTACTTC
.	TRBV5-4	TRBJ2-2	.	CASSLSQGSGELFF	TGTGCCAGCAGCTTATCCCAGGGCTCCGGGGAGCTGTTTTTT
.	TRBV7-9	TRBJ2-7	TRBD1	CASSPRDRTFYEQYF	TGTGCCAGCAGTCCTCGGGACAGAACATTCTACGAGCAGTACTTC
.	TRBV18	TRBJ2-1	.	CASSPGQGGYNEQFF	TGTGCCAGCTCACCAGGACAGGGAGGGTACAATGAGCAGTTCTTC
once	TRBV6-6	TRBJ1-4	TRBD1	CASSYSGQREKLFF	TGTGCCAGCAGTTACTCGGGACAGCGGGAAAAACTGTTTTTT
.	TRBV6-6	TRBJ2-1	.	CASSYSGGLGNEQFF	TGTGCCAGCAGTTACTCGGGGGGTCTGGGCAATGAGCAGTTCTTC
.	TRBV7-6	TRBJ2-7	.	CASSPVGGGPYEQYF	TGTGCCAGCAGCCCGGTCGGCGGGGGCCCCTACGAGCAGTACTTC
.	TRBV19	TRBJ1-1	TRBD1	CASSTGQGMNTEAFF	TGTGCCAGTAGTACCGGACAGGGCATGAACACTGAAGCTTTCTTT
.	TRBV2	TRBJ1-5	.	CASSDRGSQPQHF	TGTGCCAGCAGTGATAGGGGGAGTCAGCCCCAGCATTTT
.	TRBV10-3	TRBJ2-5	TRBD2	CAISDGVGGGETQYF	TGTGCCATCAGTGATGGTGTTGGGGGGGGAGAGACCCAGTACTTC
.	TRBV7-9	TRBJ2-4	TRBD1	CASSSPRTGENIQYF	TGTGCCAGCAGCTCTCCAAGGACAGGGGAAAACATTCAGTACTTC
.	TRBV5-1	TRBJ1-6	.	CASSFTGYNSPLHF	TGCGCCAGCAGCTTCACAGGGTACAATTCACCCCTCCACTTT
.	TRBV6-6	TRBJ2-7	.	CASSYSQGSYEQYF	TGTGCCAGCAGTTACTCGCAGGGGTCCTACGAGCAGTACTTC
.	TRBV7-9	TRBJ1-2	TRBD1	CASSLAPDRGQSGYTF	TGTGCCAGCAGCTTAGCTCCTGACAGGGGGCAAAGTGGCTACACCTTC
.	TRBV5-6	TRBJ2-1	TRBD2	CASSLLAGGLDEQFF	TGTGCCAGCAGCCTCCTAGCGGGGGGGCTCGATGAGCAGTTCTTC
.	TRBV4-3	TRBJ2-4	.	CASSQELNSGIAKNIQYF	TGCGCCAGCAGCCAAGAGCTCAACTCGGGGATAGCCAAAAACATTCAGTACTTC
few	TRBV9	TRBJ1-3	.	CASSEGQTIYF	TGTGCCAGCAGCGAGGGGCAAACCATATATTTT
.	TRBV29-1	TRBJ2-7	.	CSVEKGFNEQYF	TGCAGCGTAGAGAAGGGGTTCAACGAGCAGTACTTC
.	TRBV25-1	TRBJ1-6	.	CASSDSSRNSPLHF	TGTGCCAGCAGCGACAGTTCAAGGAATTCACCCCTCCACTTT
.	TRBV7-8	TRBJ1-6	.	CASSFVERGRSPLHF	TGTGCCAGCAGCTTTGTGGAAAGGGGAAGGTCACCCCTCCACTTT
.	TRBV6-6	TRBJ2-1	.	CASSWGGASYNEQFF	TGTGCCAGCAGTTGGGGCGGGGCTTCCTACAATGAGCAGTTCTTC
.	TRBV7-9	TRBJ2-2	TRBD1	CASSRGQGNTGELFF	TGTGCCAGCAGCCGGGGACAGGGAAACACCGGGGAGCTGTTTTTT
.	TRBV7-9	TRBJ2-3	TRBD2	CAASPGLATDTQYF	TGTGCCGCCTCCCCCGGACTAGCGACAGATACGCAGTATTTT
.	TRBV27	TRBJ2-7	.	CASKRQTPYEQYF	TGTGCCAGCAAACGACAGACCCCCTACGAGCAGTACTTC
.	TRBV6-4	TRBJ1-3	TRBD1	CASSFSRGIGGNTIYF	TGTGCCAGCAGTTTTTCCAGGGGGATTGGAGGAAACACCATATATTTT
.	TRBV11-2	TRBJ2-5	.	CASSLDPTIQETQYF	TGTGCCAGCAGCTTAGATCCGACTATTCAAGAGACCCAGTACTTC
.	TRBV19	TRBJ2-7	TRBD1	CASRSTGGSSYEQYF	TGTGCCAGTAGGAGCACAGGGGGCTCTTCCTACGAGCAGTACTTC
.	TRBV30	TRBJ1-2	.	CAWRNLGYGYTF	TGTGCCTGGCGAAACCTCGGCTATGGCTACACCTTC
.	TRBV2	TRBJ2-3	TRBD2	CASSVGTRFTDTQYF	TGTGCCAGCAGTGTAGGGACTAGGTTCACAGATACGCAGTATTTT
.	TRBV12-5	TRBJ1-4	.	CASCPGGGEKLFF	TGTGCTAGTTGCCCCGGGGGGGGCGAAAAACTGTTTTTT
.	TRBV29-1	TRBJ2-1	TRBD1	CSVDGQGASNEQFF	TGCAGCGTTGACGGACAGGGGGCCAGCAATGAGCAGTTCTTC
.	TRBV7-8	TRBJ1-2	.	CASSYAQPYGYTF	TGTGCCAGCAGCTATGCACAGCCCTATGGCTACACCTTC
.	TRBV6-5	TRBJ1-2	.	CASSFLSRVDGYTF	TGTGCCAGCAGTTTCCTCAGCAGGGTGGATGGCTACACCTTC
.	TRBV5-1	TRBJ2-7	.	CASSSRASYEQYF	TGCGCCAGCAGCTCCCGCGCATCCTACGAGCAGTACTTC